This is a list of T cell receptor beta chains from one sample in a study of PD-1 blockade in mismatch repair-deficient tumors. Their antigen targets remain unknown. Sequencing was performed with immunoSEQ multiplex PCR; in TCRdb, only in-frame clones are kept and a portion is missing. The sample lists about 14,000 clones, more than 85% occurring once. Here the sequenced sample was cells cultured in vitro, taken from a patient treated with pembrolizumab. The source is an adult with mismatch repair-deficient cancer. CDR3s include the opening cysteine and the closing phenylalanine or tryptophan. Each record gives: V gene, J gene, CDR3 protein.

TRBV5-1	TRBJ1-1	CASSLGLPRVGNTEAFF
TRBV2	TRBJ1-2	CASSVRGSGYTF
TRBV13	TRBJ1-4	CASSLTPRVVNEKLFF
TRBV27	TRBJ1-2	CASSLSAARDRGTANYGYTF
TRBV28	TRBJ2-7	CASSFPPSYEQYF
TRBV28	TRBJ2-1	CASSFVAGPYNEQFF
TRBV19	TRBJ2-1	CASSIVGSYNEQFF
TRBV19	TRBJ1-2	CASSFREEGGYTF
TRBV5-5	TRBJ1-3	CASSSSGGSGNTIYF
TRBV7-9	TRBJ1-1	CASSTVGGGNTEAFF
TRBV2	TRBJ2-2	CASKRGSENGELFF
TRBV5-1	TRBJ2-5	CASSRLPGQGLQETQYF
TRBV2	TRBJ2-6	CASSEGERAGANVLTF
TRBV19	TRBJ1-2	CASSGASQVGYGYTF
TRBV4-1	TRBJ2-7	CASSQEQLSREQYF
TRBV6-1	TRBJ2-7	CASSPGRYSYEQYF
TRBV19	TRBJ1-2	CASSILAGHGYTF
TRBV15	TRBJ1-4	CATSRAYEKLFF
TRBV30	TRBJ1-1	CAWTGRREAFF
TRBV7-9	TRBJ2-2	CASILGASGSPDTGELFF
TRBV27	TRBJ1-2	CASRSGTSERGYTF
TRBV10-3	TRBJ2-7	CAVMGQVYEQYF
TRBV9	TRBJ2-3	CARWRDTQYF
TRBV6-1	TRBJ2-5	CASSVEWGSIQYF
TRBV6-1	TRBJ2-7	CASSEEVPDSFYYEQYF
TRBV30	TRBJ1-5	CAWSVRSTNDQPQHF
TRBV5-4	TRBJ2-2	CASSSGLAGVFGELFF
TRBV5-1	TRBJ2-7	CASSLRVLGEQYF
TRBV18	TRBJ2-4	CASSLFPRSLAKNIQYF
TRBV7-2	TRBJ2-1	CASSSLAGSYNEQFF
TRBV27	TRBJ1-5	CASSPLGSNQPQHF
TRBV5-6	TRBJ2-1	CASSGGLAASSYNEQFF
TRBV28	TRBJ1-1	CASSTMGTEAFF
TRBV28	TRBJ1-1	CASSLRGQVNTEAFF
TRBV28	TRBJ1-1	CASSLKLQGREAFF
TRBV5-1	TRBJ1-1	CASSFQGALREAFF
TRBV5-1	TRBJ2-5	CASSSTGRLQETQYF
TRBV5-1	TRBJ1-2	CASSLEGYGYTF
TRBV5-1	TRBJ2-3	CASSLDGDPRTDTQYF
TRBV11-1	TRBJ2-3	CASSVTSGRLPTDTQYF
TRBV7-9	TRBJ1-2	CASSLVLGAPQGYGYTF
TRBV6-5	TRBJ2-5	CASSTRDPLGTQYF
TRBV5-1	TRBJ2-4	CASSLGGLAKNIQYF
TRBV28	TRBJ2-7	CASSLAVAGAYEQYF
TRBV19	TRBJ1-5	CASSPGTGANQPQHF
TRBV14	TRBJ1-2	CASGPTPTEFYGYTF
TRBV5-1	TRBJ1-1	CASSLQGAKGTEAFF